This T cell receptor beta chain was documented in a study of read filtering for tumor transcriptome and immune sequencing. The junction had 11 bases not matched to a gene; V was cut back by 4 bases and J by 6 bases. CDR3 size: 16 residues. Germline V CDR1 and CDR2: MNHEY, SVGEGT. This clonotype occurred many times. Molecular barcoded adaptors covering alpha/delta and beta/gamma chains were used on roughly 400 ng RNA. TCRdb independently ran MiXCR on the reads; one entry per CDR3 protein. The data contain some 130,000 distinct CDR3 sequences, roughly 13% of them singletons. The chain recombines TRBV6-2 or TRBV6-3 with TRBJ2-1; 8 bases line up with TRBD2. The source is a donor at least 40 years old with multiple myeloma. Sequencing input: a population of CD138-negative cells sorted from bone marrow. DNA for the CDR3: TGTGCCAGCAGTTCGGGGATAGCGGGAATATCCAATGAGCAGTTCTTC. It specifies CASSSGIAGISNEQFF.